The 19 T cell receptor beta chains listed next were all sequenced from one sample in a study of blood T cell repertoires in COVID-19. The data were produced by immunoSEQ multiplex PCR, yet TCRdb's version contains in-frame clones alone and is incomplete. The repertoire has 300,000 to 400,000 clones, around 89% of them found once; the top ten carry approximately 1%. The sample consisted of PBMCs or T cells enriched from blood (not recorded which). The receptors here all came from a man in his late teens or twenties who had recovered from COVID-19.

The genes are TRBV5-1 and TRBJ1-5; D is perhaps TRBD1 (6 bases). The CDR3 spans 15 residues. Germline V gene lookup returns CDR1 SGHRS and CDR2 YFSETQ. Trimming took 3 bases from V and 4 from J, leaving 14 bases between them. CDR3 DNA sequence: TGCGCCAGCAGCTCAACAGGGATGATTAATCAGCCCCAGCATTTT. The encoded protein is CASSSTGMINQPQHF.

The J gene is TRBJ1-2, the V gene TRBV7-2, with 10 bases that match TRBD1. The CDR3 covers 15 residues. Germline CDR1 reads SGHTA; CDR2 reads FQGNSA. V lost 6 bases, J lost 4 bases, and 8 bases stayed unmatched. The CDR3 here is CASRHGQGVFYGYTF. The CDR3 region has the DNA TGTGCCAGCAGACACGGACAGGGGGTTTTCTATGGCTACACCTTC. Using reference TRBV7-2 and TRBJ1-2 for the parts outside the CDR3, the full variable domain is GAGVSQSPSNKVTEKGKDVELRCDPISGHTALYWYRQSLGQGLEFLIYFQGNSAPDKSGLPSDRFSAERTGGSVSTLTIQRTQQEDSAVYLCASRHGQGVFYGYTFGSGTRLTVV.

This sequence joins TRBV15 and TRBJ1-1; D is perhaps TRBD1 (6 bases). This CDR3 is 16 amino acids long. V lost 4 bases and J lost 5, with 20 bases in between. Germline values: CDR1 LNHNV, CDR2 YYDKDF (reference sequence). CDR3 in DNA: TGTGCCACCAGCACTCCTCTACAGGGAGTAAGAACTGAAGCTTTCTTT. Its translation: CATSTPLQGVRTEAFF.

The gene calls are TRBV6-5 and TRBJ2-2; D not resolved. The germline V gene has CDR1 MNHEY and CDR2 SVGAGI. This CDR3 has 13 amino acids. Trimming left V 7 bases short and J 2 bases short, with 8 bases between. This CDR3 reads CASKTRNTGELFF. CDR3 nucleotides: TGTGCCAGCAAGACACGAAACACCGGGGAGCTGTTTTTT.

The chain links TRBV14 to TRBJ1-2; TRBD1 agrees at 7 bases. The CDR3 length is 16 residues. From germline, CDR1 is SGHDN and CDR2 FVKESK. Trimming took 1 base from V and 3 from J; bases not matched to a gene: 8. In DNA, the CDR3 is TGTGCCAGCAGCCAAGTTAAAGGGGGCGCGGACTATGGCTACACCTTC. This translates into CASSQVKGGADYGYTF.

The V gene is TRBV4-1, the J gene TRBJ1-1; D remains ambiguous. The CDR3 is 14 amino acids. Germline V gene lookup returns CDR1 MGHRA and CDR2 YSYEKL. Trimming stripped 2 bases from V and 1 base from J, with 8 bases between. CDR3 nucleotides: TGCGCCAGCAGCCAATTCCCAGGGAACACTGAAGCTTTCTTT. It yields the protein CASSQFPGNTEAFF.

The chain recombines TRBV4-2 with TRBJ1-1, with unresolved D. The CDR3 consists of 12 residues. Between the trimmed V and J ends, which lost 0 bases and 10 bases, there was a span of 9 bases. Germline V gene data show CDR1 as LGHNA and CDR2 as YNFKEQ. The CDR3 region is CASSQDGYGAFF. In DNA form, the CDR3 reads TGTGCCAGCAGCCAAGACGGTTACGGAGCTTTCTTT.

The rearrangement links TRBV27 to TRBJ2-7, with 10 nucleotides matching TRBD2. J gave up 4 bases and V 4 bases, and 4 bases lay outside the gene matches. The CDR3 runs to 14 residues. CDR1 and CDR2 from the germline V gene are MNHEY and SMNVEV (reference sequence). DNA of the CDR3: TGTGCCAGCAGTTCTAGCGGGAGTAGGTACGAGCAGTACTTC. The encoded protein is CASSSSGSRYEQYF.

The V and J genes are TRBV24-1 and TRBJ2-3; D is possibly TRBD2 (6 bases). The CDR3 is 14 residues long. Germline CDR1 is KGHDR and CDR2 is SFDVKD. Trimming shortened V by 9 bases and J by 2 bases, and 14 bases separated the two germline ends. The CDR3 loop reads CATAEGGNTDTQYF. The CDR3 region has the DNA TGTGCCACCGCTGAGGGAGGTAACACAGATACGCAGTATTTT.

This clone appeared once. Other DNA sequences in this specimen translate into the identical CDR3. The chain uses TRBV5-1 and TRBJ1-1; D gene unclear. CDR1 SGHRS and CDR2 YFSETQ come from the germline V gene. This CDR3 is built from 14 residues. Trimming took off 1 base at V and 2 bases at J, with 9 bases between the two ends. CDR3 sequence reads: CASSLRGINTEAFF. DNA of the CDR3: TGCGCCAGCAGCTTGAGAGGGATTAACACTGAAGCTTTCTTT.

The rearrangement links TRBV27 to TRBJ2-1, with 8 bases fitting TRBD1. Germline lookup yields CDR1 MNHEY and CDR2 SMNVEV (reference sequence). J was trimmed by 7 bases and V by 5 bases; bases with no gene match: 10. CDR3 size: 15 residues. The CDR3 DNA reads TGTGCCAGCAGTCCTTGGACAGGGCCGTCTAATGAGCAGTTCTTC. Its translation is CASSPWTGPSNEQFF.

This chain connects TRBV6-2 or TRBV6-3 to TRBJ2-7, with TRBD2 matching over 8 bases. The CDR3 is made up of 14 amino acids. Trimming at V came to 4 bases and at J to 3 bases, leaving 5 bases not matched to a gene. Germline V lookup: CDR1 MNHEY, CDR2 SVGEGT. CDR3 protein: CASSSGLGLYEQYF. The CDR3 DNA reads TGTGCCAGCAGTTCGGGACTAGGTCTCTACGAGCAGTACTTC.

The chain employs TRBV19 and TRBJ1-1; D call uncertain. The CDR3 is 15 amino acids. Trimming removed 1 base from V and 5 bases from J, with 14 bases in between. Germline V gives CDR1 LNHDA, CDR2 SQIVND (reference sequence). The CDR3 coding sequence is TGTGCCAGTAGTATAGGCACTCTTGGGAGAACTGAAGCTTTCTTT. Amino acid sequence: CASSIGTLGRTEAFF.

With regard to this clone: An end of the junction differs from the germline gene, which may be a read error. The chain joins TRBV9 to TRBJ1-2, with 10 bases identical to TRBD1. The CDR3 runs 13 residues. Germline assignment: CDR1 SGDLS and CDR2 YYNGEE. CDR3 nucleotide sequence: TGTGCCAGCAGCGGGCCGGGACAGGGGCCTGCCTTCTTC. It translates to CASSGPGQGPAFF.

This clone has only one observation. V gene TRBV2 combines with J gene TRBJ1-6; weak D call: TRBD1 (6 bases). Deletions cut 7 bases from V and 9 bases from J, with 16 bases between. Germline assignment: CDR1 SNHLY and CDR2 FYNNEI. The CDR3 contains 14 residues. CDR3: CASINREMGSPLHF. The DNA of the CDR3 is TGTGCCAGCATAAACAGGGAGATGGGTTCACCCCTCCACTTT.

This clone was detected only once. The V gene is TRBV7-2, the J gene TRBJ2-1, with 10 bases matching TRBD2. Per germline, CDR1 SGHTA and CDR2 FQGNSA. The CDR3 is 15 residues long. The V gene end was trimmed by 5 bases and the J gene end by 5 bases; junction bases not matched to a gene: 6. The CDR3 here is CASSVSGRTNNEQFF. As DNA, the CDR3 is TGTGCCAGCAGCGTTAGCGGGAGGACGAACAATGAGCAGTTCTTC.

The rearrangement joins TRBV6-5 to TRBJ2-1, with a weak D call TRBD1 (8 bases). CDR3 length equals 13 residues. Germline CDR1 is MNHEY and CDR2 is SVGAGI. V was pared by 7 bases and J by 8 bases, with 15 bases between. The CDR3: CASTWTGRDEQFF. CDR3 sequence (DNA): TGTGCCAGCACTTGGACAGGGAGGGATGAGCAGTTCTTC.

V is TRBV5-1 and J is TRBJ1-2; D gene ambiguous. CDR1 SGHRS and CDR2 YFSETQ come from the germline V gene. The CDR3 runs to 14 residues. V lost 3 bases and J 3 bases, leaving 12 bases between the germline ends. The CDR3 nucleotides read TGCGCCAGCAGCTCCCTTTCAGGTGACTATGGCTACACCTTC. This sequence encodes CASSSLSGDYGYTF.

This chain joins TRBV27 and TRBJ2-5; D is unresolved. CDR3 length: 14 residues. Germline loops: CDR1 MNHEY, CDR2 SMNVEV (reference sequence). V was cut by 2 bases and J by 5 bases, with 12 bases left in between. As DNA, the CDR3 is TGTGCCAGCAGTTTAGGGTCCCCGAGGGAGACCCAGTACTTC. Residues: CASSLGSPRETQYF.